The next 8 T cell receptor beta chains were all read from a single sample in a study of shared clonotypes between healthy human individuals. CD45RO-negative, CCR7-positively selected cells formed the naive CD8 fraction, excluding terminally differentiated effector memory CD45RA+ cells. Assay used: immunoSEQ multiplex PCR; TCRdb lists only in-frame clones, some missing. The sample gives fewer than 1 million clones, about 96% of which show up once; 0.2% to 0.25% is in the top ten. Source material: naive CD8+ T cells sorted from blood. These receptors came from a man under 40 in good health.

The chain is built from TRBV11-2 and TRBJ2-7; 12 bases match TRBD1. CDR1 SGHAT and CDR2 FQNNGV come from the germline V gene. Unmatched junction bases numbered 4, after V lost 4 bases and J lost 3 bases. This CDR3 comprises 15 residues. The CDR3 loop is CASSYGTGGFYEQYF. CDR3 coding DNA: TGTGCCAGCAGCTACGGGACAGGGGGCTTCTACGAGCAGTACTTC.

J is TRBJ2-7 and V is TRBV27; TRBD2 matches at 7 bases. CDR3 length: 15 amino acids. CDR1 MNHEY and CDR2 SMNVEV come from the germline V gene (reference sequence). V lost 3 bases, J lost 3 bases, and 8 bases stayed unmatched. CDR3 sequence reads: CASSLGSLADYEQYF. CDR3 in DNA: TGTGCCAGCAGTTTGGGTTCTCTAGCGGACTACGAGCAGTACTTC.

The rearrangement uses TRBV29-1 and TRBJ2-3, with TRBD1 as a possible D gene (6 bases). This CDR3 contains 16 residues. Germline V CDR1 and CDR2: SQVTM, ANQGSEA. The CDR3 DNA is TGCGCATTCGAGTTAGAGGGGGTTGTTAACACAGATACGCAGTATTTT. It is translated as CAFELEGVVNTDTQYF.

This chain connects TRBV21-1 to TRBJ2-1; the DNA was not compared with TRBD1, the D call given in the table. TRBV21-1 is annotated as a pseudogene. This CDR3 spans 16 amino acids. The CDR3 sequence: CASSKGGHHSYNEQFF. CDR3 coding DNA: TGTGCCAGCAGCAAAGGCGGACACCACTCCTACAATGAGCAGTTCTTC.

This chain uses TRBV7-9 with TRBJ2-1, with TRBD2 matching 7 bases. Germline-derived CDR1 and CDR2 are SEHNR and FQNEAQ (reference sequence). After removal of 5 bases from V and 2 bases from J, the junction contained 6 bases not matched to a gene. CDR3 length equals 15 residues. Here the CDR3 reads CASSPTAGTYNEQFF. Written as DNA, the CDR3 is TGTGCCAGCAGCCCCACAGCGGGAACCTACAATGAGCAGTTCTTC.

V gene TRBV6-1 combines with J gene TRBJ2-7; D may be TRBD1 (6 bases). Trimming shortened V by 4 bases and J by 2 bases, and 15 bases separated the two germline ends. The CDR3 spans 15 residues. From germline, CDR1 is MNHNS and CDR2 SASEGT. DNA for the CDR3: TGTGCCAGCAGTGGACCGAACAGGGCCCCCTACGAGCAGTACTTC. Protein: CASSGPNRAPYEQYF.

The chain employs TRBV5-5 and TRBJ2-3; 14 nucleotides match TRBD2. This CDR3 is built from 18 residues. Germline CDR1 reads SGHKS; CDR2 reads YYEKEE (reference sequence). The trim removed 4 bases at V and 5 bases at J, leaving 12 bases unmatched. CDR3 amino acids: CASSIAGLAGGVKDTQYF. In DNA form, the CDR3 reads TGTGCCAGCAGCATTGCCGGACTAGCGGGAGGAGTGAAAGATACGCAGTATTTT.

The chain links TRBV27 to TRBJ2-1, with D hard to call. Germline lookup yields CDR1 MNHEY and CDR2 SMNVEV (reference sequence). CDR3 size: 12 residues. V was trimmed by 0 bases and J by 11 bases, leaving 8 bases between them. DNA of the CDR3: TGTGCCAGCAGTTTATCGGGCGGCAAGCAGTTCTTC. Protein product: CASSLSGGKQFF.